A single T cell receptor beta chain is shown here with its context. This sample was included in a study of control samples from healthy donors and cancer patients. Sequencing was performed with immunoSEQ multiplex PCR; in TCRdb, only in-frame clones are kept and a portion is missing. The repertoire holds about 190,000 clones, with 80% to 95% as singletons. The CDR3 loop spans 15 amino acids. V gave up 6 bases and J gave up 4 bases, with 18 bases separating them. Germline V gene lookup returns CDR1 MNHNY and CDR2 SVGAGI (reference sequence). The rearrangement links TRBV6-6 to TRBJ2-5; the D call may be TRBD1 or TRBD2 (6 bases each). This sequence originates from a man younger than 35 in good health. Sequenced sample: blood. CDR3: CASRDEGGWGETQYF. The CDR3 nucleotides are TGTGCCAGCAGGGACGAAGGGGGGTGGGGAGAGACCCAGTACTTC.